Many counts were recorded for the clone carrying this T cell receptor (beta chain). Its antigen is unidentified. It was RNA transcripts that yielded the amplified TCR beta CDR3 regions. First-round RT-PCR of the TCR CDR3 relied on the HTBI primer set. TCRdb processed the multiplex PCR reads anew with MiXCR; each CDR3 protein has one entry. Among about 610,000 distinct CDR3 sequences listed, roughly 14% were seen once. The data were obtained in a study of T cells in Graves' hyperthyroidism and ophthalmopathy. Notes on the study in general: Model predictions of ophthalmopathy came a median about six months before onset.

This sequence originates from a woman in her forties with Graves' ophthalmopathy. What was sequenced was blood.

The CDR3 protein is CASSLGGGRGEQYF. The CDR3 coding sequence is TGTGCCAGCAGCTTAGGGGGCGGGAGGGGCGAGCAGTACTTC. The V call is TRBV7-8, the J call TRBJ2-7; TRBD2 matches 9 bases. Unmatched junction bases numbered 4, after V lost 1 base and J lost 6 bases. This CDR3 has 14 amino acids. CDR1 and CDR2 (germline): SGHVS, FQNEAQ.